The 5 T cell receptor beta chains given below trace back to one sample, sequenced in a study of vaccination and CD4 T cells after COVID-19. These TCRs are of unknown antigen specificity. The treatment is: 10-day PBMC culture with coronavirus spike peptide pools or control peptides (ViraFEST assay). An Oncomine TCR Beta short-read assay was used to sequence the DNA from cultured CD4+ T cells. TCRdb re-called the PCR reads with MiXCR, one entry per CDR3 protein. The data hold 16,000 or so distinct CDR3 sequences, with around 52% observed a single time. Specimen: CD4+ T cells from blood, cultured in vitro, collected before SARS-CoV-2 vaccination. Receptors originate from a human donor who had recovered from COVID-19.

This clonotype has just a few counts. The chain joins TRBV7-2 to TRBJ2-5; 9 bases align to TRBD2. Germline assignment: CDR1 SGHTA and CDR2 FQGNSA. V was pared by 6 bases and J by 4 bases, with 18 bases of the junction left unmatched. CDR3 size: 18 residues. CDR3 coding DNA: TGTGCCAGCAGGGATACAATGGCGGGAGGGGGGTTAGGAGAGACCCAGTACTTC. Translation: CASRDTMAGGGLGETQYF.

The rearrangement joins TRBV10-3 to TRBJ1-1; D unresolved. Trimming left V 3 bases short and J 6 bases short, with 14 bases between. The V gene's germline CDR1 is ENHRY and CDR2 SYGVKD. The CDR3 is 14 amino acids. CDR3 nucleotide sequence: TGTGCCATCAGTGAACACCTTCGGGCACCTGAAGCTTTCTTT. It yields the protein CAISEHLRAPEAFF.

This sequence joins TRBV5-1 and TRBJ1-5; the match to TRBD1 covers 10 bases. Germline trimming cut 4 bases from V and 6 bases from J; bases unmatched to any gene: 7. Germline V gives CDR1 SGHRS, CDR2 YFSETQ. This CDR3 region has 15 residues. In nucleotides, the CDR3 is TGCGCCAGCAGCCCATCCGGGACAGGGGTTCAGCCCCAGCATTTT. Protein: CASSPSGTGVQPQHF.

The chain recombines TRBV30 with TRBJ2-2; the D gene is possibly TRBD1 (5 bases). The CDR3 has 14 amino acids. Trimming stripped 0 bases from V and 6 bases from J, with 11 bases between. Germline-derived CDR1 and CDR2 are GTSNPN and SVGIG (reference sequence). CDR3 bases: TGTGCCTGGAGTGTAAATCGCAGGGCCGGGGAGCTGTTTTTT. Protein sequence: CAWSVNRRAGELFF.

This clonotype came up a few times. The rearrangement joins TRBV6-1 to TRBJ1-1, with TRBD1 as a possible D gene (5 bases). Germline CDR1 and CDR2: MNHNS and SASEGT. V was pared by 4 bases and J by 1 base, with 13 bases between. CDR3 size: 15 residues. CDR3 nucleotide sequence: TGTGCCAGCAGTGCTTTGGCGGGGGAGAACACTGAAGCTTTCTTT. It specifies CASSALAGENTEAFF.